The TCR beta chain described here comes from a study of blood T cell repertoires in COVID-19. About the research overall: The United States, Italy and Spain provided the acute and convalescent COVID-19 samples. The cDNA or gDNA used as material had been derived from T cells, B-cell-depleted T cells, or PBMCs.

Authors' methods: Estimated nucleated cell counts came from reference gene primer amplification. TCRdb keeps only in-frame clones here, not all; method: immunoSEQ multiplex PCR. V, J and clone size are taken as reported in that table, and D and trimming were inferred from the DNA itself. The sample has almost 100,000 clones, roughly 86% seen once. The germline CDR1 and CDR2 sequences are SGHRS and YFSETQ. Trimming took 3 bases from V and 3 from J, leaving 12 bases between them. The CDR3 consists of 15 residues. The rearrangement links TRBV5-1 to TRBJ2-2; maybe TRBD1 (6 bases). Sequences were obtained from peripheral blood. The clonotype originates from a man aged 45-60 years with acute or convalescent COVID-19. CDR3 residues: CASSSPRGDTGELFF. As DNA, the CDR3 is TGCGCCAGCAGCTCGCCCAGGGGCGACACCGGGGAGCTGTTTTTT.